Listed below are T cell receptor beta chains from one sample, sequenced in a study of T cell responses to AZD1222 COVID-19 vaccine. Sequencing was performed with immunoSEQ multiplex PCR; in TCRdb, only in-frame clones are kept and a portion is missing. The table lists around 150,000 clones, just under 95% of them singletons. The specimen was peripheral blood, collected 28 days after the second AZD1222 dose. These receptors came from an adult who received the AZD1222 COVID-19 vaccine. The CDR3 runs from the conserved cysteine through the conserved F or W. Each record gives: V gene, D gene, J gene, clone size, CDR3 DNA, CDR3 protein. D genes are given only for firm matches. A clone size is listed for some rows: how often the clone was seen (once, few, many), or a class if it is expanded.

V: TRBV6-2/TRBV6-3
D: NA
J: TRBJ1-5
size: NA
DNA: TGTGCCAGCAGTCACAATCAGCCCCAGCATTTT
CDR3: CASSHNQPQHF

V: TRBV13
D: NA
J: TRBJ2-1
size: NA
DNA: TGTGCCAGCAGTCGCGGCGTCAATGAGCAGTTCTTC
CDR3: CASSRGVNEQFF

V: TRBV4-1
D: NA
J: TRBJ2-1
size: NA
DNA: TGCGCCAGCAGCCAATGGCCTGGACTCCAGAACAATGAGCAGTTCTTC
CDR3: CASSQWPGLQNNEQFF

V: TRBV11-3
D: NA
J: TRBJ1-1
size: NA
DNA: TGTGCCAGCAGCTTAGTATTTGTTCGGGCGGGCACTGAAGCTTTCTTT
CDR3: CASSLVFVRAGTEAFF

V: TRBV5-1
D: TRBD1
J: TRBJ1-2
size: NA
DNA: TGCGCCAGCAGCACCTGGACAGGGGGCTTTAATGGCTACACCTTC
CDR3: CASSTWTGGFNGYTF

V: TRBV12-3/TRBV12-4
D: NA
J: TRBJ2-1
size: NA
DNA: TGTGCCAGCAGATCGAGGGCGAATGAGCAGTTCTTC
CDR3: CASRSRANEQFF

V: TRBV5-1
D: NA
J: TRBJ2-1
size: NA
DNA: TGCGCCAGCAGCTTAAGCAGACTAGGGGGCGAGCAGTTCTTC
CDR3: CASSLSRLGGEQFF

V: TRBV24-1
D: NA
J: TRBJ2-7
size: once
DNA: TGTGCCACCAGTGATCCCAGGACGGACCCCTACGAGCAGTACTTC
CDR3: CATSDPRTDPYEQYF

V: TRBV7-9
D: NA
J: TRBJ2-1
size: NA
DNA: TGTGCCAGCAGCCTGGAATCCTACAATGAGCAGTTCTTC
CDR3: CASSLESYNEQFF

V: TRBV30
D: NA
J: TRBJ1-2
size: NA
DNA: TGTGCCTGGAGGCTCGACAGGAGCTATGGCTACACCTTC
CDR3: CAWRLDRSYGYTF

V: TRBV6-5
D: TRBD1
J: TRBJ1-2
size: NA
DNA: TGTGCCAGCAGCCAGCAACGGACAGGAGGCTACACCTTC
CDR3: CASSQQRTGGYTF

V: TRBV19
D: NA
J: TRBJ2-4
size: NA
DNA: TGTGCCAGTAGTATAGTTTTAGGTTTTCAGGGGAGAGACATTCAGTACTTC
CDR3: CASSIVLGFQGRDIQYF

V: TRBV7-9
D: NA
J: TRBJ1-5
size: NA
DNA: TGTGCCAGCAGCTCACAGGGCCATGATCAGCCCCAGCATTTT
CDR3: CASSSQGHDQPQHF

V: TRBV4-1
D: NA
J: TRBJ2-7
size: NA
DNA: TGCGCCAGCAGCCAAGGGGGGACAACCTACGAGCAGTACTTC
CDR3: CASSQGGTTYEQYF

V: TRBV19
D: NA
J: TRBJ2-2
size: NA
DNA: TGTGCCAGCTCCACACCCATTCGGGCTGGGGAGCTGTTTTTT
CDR3: CASSTPIRAGELFF

V: TRBV6-2/TRBV6-3
D: NA
J: TRBJ1-2
size: NA
DNA: TGTGCCAGCAGTTACCCTCGGAGTCCATTGGATGGCTACACCTTC
CDR3: CASSYPRSPLDGYTF

V: TRBV4-3
D: TRBD1
J: TRBJ2-1
size: NA
DNA: TGCGCCAGCAGCCAAGGTATGAGGACAGGGGGCAATGAGCAGTTCTTC
CDR3: CASSQGMRTGGNEQFF

V: TRBV7-9
D: TRBD1
J: TRBJ1-1
size: NA
DNA: TGTGCCAGCAGCCCAGGACAGGGGGGCACAGGAGGCACTGAAGCTTTCTTT
CDR3: CASSPGQGGTGGTEAFF

V: TRBV5-1
D: NA
J: TRBJ1-2
size: NA
DNA: TGCGCCAGCAGCTTTCGTCCAGGTGACTATGGCTACACCTTC
CDR3: CASSFRPGDYGYTF

V: TRBV5-1
D: NA
J: TRBJ1-3
size: NA
DNA: TGCGCCAGCAGCTTGGGAGTGGGGGTCGAGTCGACCATATATTTT
CDR3: CASSLGVGVESTIYF

V: TRBV6-5
D: NA
J: TRBJ2-7
size: NA
DNA: TGTGCCAGCGGGTACGACAGATCCTACGAGCAGTACTTC
CDR3: CASGYDRSYEQYF

V: TRBV28
D: NA
J: TRBJ2-7
size: once
DNA: TGTGCCAGCAGTTTGTTGGGACAACCCTACGAGCAGTACTTC
CDR3: CASSLLGQPYEQYF

V: TRBV11-2
D: TRBD1
J: TRBJ1-6
size: NA
DNA: TGTGCCAGCAGCTCGAGGACAGGGGATTCACCCCTCCACTTT
CDR3: CASSSRTGDSPLHF

V: TRBV7-3
D: NA
J: TRBJ1-1
size: NA
DNA: TGTGCCAGCAGCTCCATGGGCGGGGGGCTGACGAACACTGAAGCTTTCTTT
CDR3: CASSSMGGGLTNTEAFF

V: TRBV4-2
D: NA
J: TRBJ2-3
size: NA
DNA: TGTGCCAGCAGCCACCGACTAGTCGGGAGCACAGATACGCAGTATTTT
CDR3: CASSHRLVGSTDTQYF

V: TRBV7-8
D: NA
J: TRBJ2-7
size: NA
DNA: TGTGCCAGCAGCCAAAGCTCCTACGAGCAGTACTTC
CDR3: CASSQSSYEQYF

V: TRBV11-3
D: NA
J: TRBJ2-1
size: NA
DNA: TGTGCCAGCAGCCGGTTACAGGGTAGGGGCAATGAGCAGTTCTTC
CDR3: CASSRLQGRGNEQFF

V: TRBV4-1
D: TRBD1
J: TRBJ1-6
size: NA
DNA: TGCGCCAGCAGCCAAGTTCGGGACAGGGCCTATAATTCACCCCTCCACTTT
CDR3: CASSQVRDRAYNSPLHF

V: TRBV30
D: NA
J: TRBJ1-5
size: NA
DNA: TGTGCCTGGAGTGGGGGATCAGACCAGCCCCAGCATTTT
CDR3: CAWSGGSDQPQHF